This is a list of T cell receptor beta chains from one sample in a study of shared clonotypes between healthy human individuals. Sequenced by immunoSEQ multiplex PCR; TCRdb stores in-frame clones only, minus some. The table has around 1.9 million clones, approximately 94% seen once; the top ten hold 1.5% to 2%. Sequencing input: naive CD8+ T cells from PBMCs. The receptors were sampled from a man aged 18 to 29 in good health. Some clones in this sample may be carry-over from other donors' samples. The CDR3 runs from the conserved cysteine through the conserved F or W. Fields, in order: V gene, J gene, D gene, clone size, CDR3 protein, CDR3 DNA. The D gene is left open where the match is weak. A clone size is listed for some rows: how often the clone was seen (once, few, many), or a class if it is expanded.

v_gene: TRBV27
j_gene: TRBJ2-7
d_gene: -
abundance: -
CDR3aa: CASSLRGESSYEQYF
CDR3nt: TGTGCCAGCAGTTTACGCGGGGAGAGCTCCTACGAGCAGTACTTC

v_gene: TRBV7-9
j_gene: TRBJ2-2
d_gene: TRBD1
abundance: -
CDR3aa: CASSQTGGVYTGELFF
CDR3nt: TGTGCCAGCAGCCAGACAGGGGGCGTGTACACCGGGGAGCTGTTTTTT

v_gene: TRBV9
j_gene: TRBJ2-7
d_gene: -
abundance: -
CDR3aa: CASSVAGRSLDEQYF
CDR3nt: TGTGCCAGCAGCGTAGCTGGCCGATCCTTAGACGAGCAGTACTTC

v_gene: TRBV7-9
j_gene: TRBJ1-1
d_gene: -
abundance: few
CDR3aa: CASLGDLGVEGLNTEAFF
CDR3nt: TGTGCCAGCTTAGGAGACTTGGGCGTCGAAGGGTTGAACACTGAAGCTTTCTTT

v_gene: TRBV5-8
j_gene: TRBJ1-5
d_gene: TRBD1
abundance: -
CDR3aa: CASSLRDSSYSNQPQHF
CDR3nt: TGTGCCAGCAGCCTCCGGGACAGCTCTTATAGCAATCAGCCCCAGCATTTT

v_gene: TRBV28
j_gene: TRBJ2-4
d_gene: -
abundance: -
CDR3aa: CASSWTDIQYF
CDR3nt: TGTGCCAGCAGTTGGACGGACATTCAGTACTTC

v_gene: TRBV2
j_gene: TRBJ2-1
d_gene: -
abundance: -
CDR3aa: CASSDEVNEQFF
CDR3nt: TGTGCCAGCAGTGATGAGGTGAATGAGCAGTTCTTC

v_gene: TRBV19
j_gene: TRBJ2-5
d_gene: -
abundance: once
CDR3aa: CASSIPPETQYF
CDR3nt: TGTGCCAGTAGTATCCCCCCCGAGACCCAGTACTTC

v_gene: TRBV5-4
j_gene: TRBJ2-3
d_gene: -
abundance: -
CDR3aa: CASSPWDQSTDTQYF
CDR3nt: TGTGCCAGCAGCCCCTGGGACCAGAGCACAGATACGCAGTATTTT

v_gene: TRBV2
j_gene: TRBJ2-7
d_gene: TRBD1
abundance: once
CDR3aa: CASNPGQGYEQYF
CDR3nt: TGTGCCAGCAACCCGGGACAGGGCTACGAGCAGTACTTC

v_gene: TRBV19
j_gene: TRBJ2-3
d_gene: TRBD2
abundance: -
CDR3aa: CASRLAGSSTDTQYF
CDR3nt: TGTGCCAGTAGGCTAGCGGGGTCTAGCACAGATACGCAGTATTTT

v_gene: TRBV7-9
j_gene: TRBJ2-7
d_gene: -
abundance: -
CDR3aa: CASSLGAGDYEQYF
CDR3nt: TGTGCCAGCAGCTTAGGGGCAGGGGACTACGAGCAGTACTTC

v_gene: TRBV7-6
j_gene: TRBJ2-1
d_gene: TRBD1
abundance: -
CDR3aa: CASSLEWDRGYNEQFF
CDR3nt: TGTGCCAGCAGCTTAGAATGGGACAGGGGCTACAATGAGCAGTTCTTC

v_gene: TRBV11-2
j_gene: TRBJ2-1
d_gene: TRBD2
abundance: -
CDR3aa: CASSLQGGGLAIPNEQFF
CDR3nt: TGTGCCAGCAGCTTACAGGGGGGTGGACTAGCGATCCCCAATGAGCAGTTCTTC

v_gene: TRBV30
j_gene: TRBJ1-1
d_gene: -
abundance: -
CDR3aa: CAWSVTMNTEAFF
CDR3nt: TGTGCCTGGAGTGTAACTATGAACACTGAAGCTTTCTTT

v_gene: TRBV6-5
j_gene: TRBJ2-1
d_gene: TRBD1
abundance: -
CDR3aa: CASSYLQGALYNEQFF
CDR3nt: TGTGCCAGCAGTTACCTACAGGGGGCGTTGTACAATGAGCAGTTCTTC

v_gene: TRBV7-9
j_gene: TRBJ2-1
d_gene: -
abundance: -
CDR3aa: CASSPAWRDPYNEQFF
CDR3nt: TGTGCCAGCAGCCCGGCTTGGCGGGACCCCTACAATGAGCAGTTCTTC

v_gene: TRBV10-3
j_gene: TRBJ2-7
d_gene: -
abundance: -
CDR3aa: CATSLRGSGYEQYF
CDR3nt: TGTGCCACCTCCCTCCGGGGTAGCGGCTACGAGCAGTACTTC

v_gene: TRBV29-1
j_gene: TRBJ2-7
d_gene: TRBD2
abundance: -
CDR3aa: CSVAAGAGVLYEQYF
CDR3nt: TGCAGCGTTGCGGCGGGAGCGGGAGTACTCTACGAGCAGTACTTC

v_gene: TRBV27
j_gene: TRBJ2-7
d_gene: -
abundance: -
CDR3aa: CASSQGHEQYF
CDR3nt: TGTGCCAGCAGCCAGGGACACGAGCAGTACTTC

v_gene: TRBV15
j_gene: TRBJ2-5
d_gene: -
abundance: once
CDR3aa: CATSRVRGAQETQYF
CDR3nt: TGTGCCACCAGCAGAGTCAGGGGGGCCCAAGAGACCCAGTACTTC

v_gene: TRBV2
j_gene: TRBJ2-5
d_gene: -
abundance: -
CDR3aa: CASGTDQETQYF
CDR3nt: TGTGCCAGCGGCACCGACCAAGAGACCCAGTACTTC

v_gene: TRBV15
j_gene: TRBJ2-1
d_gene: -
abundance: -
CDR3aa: CATSPIRGEQFF
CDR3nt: TGTGCCACCAGCCCGATTAGAGGCGAGCAGTTCTTC

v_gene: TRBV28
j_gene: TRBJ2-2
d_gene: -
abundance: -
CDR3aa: CASSSKGHPTTGELFF
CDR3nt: TGTGCCAGCAGTTCGAAGGGACATCCGACAACCGGGGAGCTGTTTTTT

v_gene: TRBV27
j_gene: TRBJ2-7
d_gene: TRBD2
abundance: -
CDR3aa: CASRTGLAETYEQYF
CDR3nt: TGTGCCAGCAGGACGGGACTAGCGGAGACCTACGAGCAGTACTTC

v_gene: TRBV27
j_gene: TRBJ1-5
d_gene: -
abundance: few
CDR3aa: CASGGGRTQHF
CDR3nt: TGTGCCAGCGGTGGGGGTAGGACCCAGCATTTT

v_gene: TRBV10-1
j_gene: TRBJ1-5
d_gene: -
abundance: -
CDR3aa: CASSPQHF
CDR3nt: TGCGCCAGCTCCCCCCAGCATTTT

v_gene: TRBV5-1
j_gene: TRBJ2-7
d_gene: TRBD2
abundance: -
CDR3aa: CASSPWGGVSSYEQYF
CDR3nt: TGCGCCAGCAGCCCCTGGGGAGGGGTAAGCTCCTACGAGCAGTACTTC

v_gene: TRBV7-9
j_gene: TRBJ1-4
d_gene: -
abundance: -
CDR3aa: CASRKGGPEKLFF
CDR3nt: TGTGCCAGCCGCAAGGGAGGGCCTGAAAAACTGTTTTTT

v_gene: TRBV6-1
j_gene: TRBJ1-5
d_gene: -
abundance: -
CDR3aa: CASSEGRNNQPQHF
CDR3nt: TGTGCCAGCAGTGAAGGAAGGAACAATCAGCCCCAGCATTTT

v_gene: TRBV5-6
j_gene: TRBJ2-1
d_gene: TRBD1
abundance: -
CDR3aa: CASSLSRGIGSYNEQFF
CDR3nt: TGTGCCAGCAGCCTCTCCAGGGGGATAGGCTCCTACAATGAGCAGTTCTTC

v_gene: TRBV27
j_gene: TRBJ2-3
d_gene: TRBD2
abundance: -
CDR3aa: CASSLLSGSRYVTDTQYF
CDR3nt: TGTGCCAGCAGTTTACTTAGCGGGAGCCGGTATGTTACAGATACGCAGTATTTT

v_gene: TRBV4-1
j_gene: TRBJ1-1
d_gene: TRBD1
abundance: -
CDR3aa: CASSQRDRNTEAFF
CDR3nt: TGCGCCAGCAGCCAGAGGGACAGGAACACTGAAGCTTTCTTT

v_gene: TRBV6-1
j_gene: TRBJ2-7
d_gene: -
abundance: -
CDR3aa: CASMGGSYEQYF
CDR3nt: TGTGCCAGCATGGGGGGTTCCTACGAGCAGTACTTC

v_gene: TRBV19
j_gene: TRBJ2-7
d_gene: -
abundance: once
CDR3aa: CASTSAADSGYYEQYF
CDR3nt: TGTGCCAGTACCTCAGCGGCGGACAGTGGTTACTACGAGCAGTACTTC

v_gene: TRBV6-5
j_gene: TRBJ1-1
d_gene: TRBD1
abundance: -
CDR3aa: CASSSSPGGGTEAFF
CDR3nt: TGTGCCAGCAGTTCCTCCCCAGGGGGGGGGACTGAAGCTTTCTTT

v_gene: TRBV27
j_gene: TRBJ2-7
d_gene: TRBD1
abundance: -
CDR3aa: CASSLTGGFSEQYF
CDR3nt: TGTGCCAGCAGTTTGACAGGGGGCTTTAGCGAGCAGTACTTC

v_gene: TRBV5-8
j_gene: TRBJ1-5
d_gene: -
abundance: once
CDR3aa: CASSLWAGSTQPQHF
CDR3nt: TGTGCCAGCAGCTTGTGGGCAGGGAGCACTCAGCCCCAGCATTTT

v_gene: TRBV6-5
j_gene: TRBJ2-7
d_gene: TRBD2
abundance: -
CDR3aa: CASKLTSGRTYEQYF
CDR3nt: TGTGCCAGCAAACTGACTAGCGGGAGGACCTACGAGCAGTACTTC

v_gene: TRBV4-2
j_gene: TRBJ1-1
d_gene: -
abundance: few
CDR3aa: CASSQVVGNTEAFF
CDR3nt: TGTGCCAGCAGCCAAGTGGTGGGGAACACTGAAGCTTTCTTT

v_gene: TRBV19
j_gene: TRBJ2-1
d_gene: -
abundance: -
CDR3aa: CASSIYGGPEQFF
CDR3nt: TGTGCCAGTAGTATCTATGGAGGGCCCGAGCAGTTCTTC

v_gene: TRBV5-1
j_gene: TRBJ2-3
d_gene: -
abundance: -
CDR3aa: CASSFSLPDTDTQYF
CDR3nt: TGCGCCAGCAGCTTCAGCCTCCCCGACACAGATACGCAGTATTTT

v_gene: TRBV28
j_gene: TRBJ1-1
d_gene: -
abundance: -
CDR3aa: CASSSSVGRTEAFF
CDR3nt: TGTGCCAGCAGTTCGTCCGTGGGGCGTACTGAAGCTTTCTTT

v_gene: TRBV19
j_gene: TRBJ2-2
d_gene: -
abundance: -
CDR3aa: CASSIAGGTGELFF
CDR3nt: TGTGCCAGTAGTATAGCCGGCGGGACCGGGGAGCTGTTTTTT

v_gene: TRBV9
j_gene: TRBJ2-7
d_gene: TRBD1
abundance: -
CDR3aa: CASSVAPGTGRLEQYF
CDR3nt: TGTGCCAGCAGCGTAGCCCCGGGGACAGGCCGTCTTGAGCAGTACTTC

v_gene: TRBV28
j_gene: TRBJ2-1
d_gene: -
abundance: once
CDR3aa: CASAADQSSYNEQFF
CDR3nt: TGTGCCAGCGCCGCCGACCAGAGCTCCTACAATGAGCAGTTCTTC

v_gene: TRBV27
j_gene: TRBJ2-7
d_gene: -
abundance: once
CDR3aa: CASSLSSATAYEQYF
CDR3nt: TGTGCCAGCAGTTTATCGTCTGCGACCGCCTACGAGCAGTACTTC

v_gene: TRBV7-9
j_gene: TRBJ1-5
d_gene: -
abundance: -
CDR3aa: CASSLEVEPNQPQHF
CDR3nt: TGTGCCAGCAGCTTAGAAGTCGAGCCCAATCAGCCCCAGCATTTT

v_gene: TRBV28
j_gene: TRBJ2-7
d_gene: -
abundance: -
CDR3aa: CASSPSSGVGYEQYF
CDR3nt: TGTGCCAGCAGTCCCTCCTCGGGGGTGGGCTACGAGCAGTACTTC

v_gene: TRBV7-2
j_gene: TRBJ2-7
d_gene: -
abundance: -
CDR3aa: CASSLERLSYEQYF
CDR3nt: TGTGCCAGCAGCTTAGAAAGGCTATCCTACGAGCAGTACTTC

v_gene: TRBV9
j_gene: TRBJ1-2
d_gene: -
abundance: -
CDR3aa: CASSVGEPYGYTF
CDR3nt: TGTGCCAGCAGCGTGGGGGAACCCTATGGCTACACCTTC

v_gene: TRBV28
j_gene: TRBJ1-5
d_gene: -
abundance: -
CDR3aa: CASSGVRGEDQPQHF
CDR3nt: TGTGCCAGCAGCGGTGTCAGGGGTGAGGATCAGCCCCAGCATTTT

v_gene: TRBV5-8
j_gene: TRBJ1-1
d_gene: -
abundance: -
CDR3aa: CASSLVVGRVENEAFF
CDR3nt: TGTGCCAGCAGCTTGGTGGTGGGCAGGGTAGAAAATGAAGCTTTCTTT

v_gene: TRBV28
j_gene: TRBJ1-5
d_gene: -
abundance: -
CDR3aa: CASEGGRVYSNQPQHF
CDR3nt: TGTGCCTCCGAGGGAGGGAGAGTTTATAGCAATCAGCCCCAGCATTTT

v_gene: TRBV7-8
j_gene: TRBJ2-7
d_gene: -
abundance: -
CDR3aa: CASSLGRGYEQYF
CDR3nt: TGTGCCAGCAGCTTAGGGCGAGGATACGAGCAGTACTTC